A selection of T cell receptor beta chains follows, all from one sample in a study of control samples from healthy donors and cancer patients. Repertoires were generated with immunoSEQ multiplex PCR, while TCRdb's copy carries only in-frame clones and drops some. The sample records around 94,000 clones, approximately 93% being singletons. Material: blood. These TCRs come from a woman aged 25 to 45 in good health. The CDR3 runs from the conserved cysteine through the conserved F or W. Fields, in order: clone size, CDR3 length, D gene, V gene, J gene, CDR3 protein, CDR3 DNA. A D gene is named only where the DNA matches it firmly. Rows may omit the clone size; those that give it use once, few, many or a size class.

-	13	TRBD1	TRBV11-2	TRBJ1-2	CASSPDRGPGYTF	TGTGCCAGCAGCCCAGACAGGGGGCCTGGCTACACCTTC
-	14	-	TRBV11-2	TRBJ1-5	CASSLGVGNQPQHF	TGTGCCAGCAGCTTAGGGGTTGGGAATCAGCCCCAGCATTTT
once	13	TRBD1	TRBV29-1	TRBJ2-1	CSVRTGPYNEQFF	TGCAGCGTTAGGACAGGGCCCTACAATGAGCAGTTCTTC
-	16	-	TRBV7-9	TRBJ2-3	CASSRPTGLRTDTQYF	TGTGCCAGCAGCCGGCCCACGGGACTTCGCACAGATACGCAGTATTTT
-	16	TRBD1	TRBV7-9	TRBJ2-5	CASSLGGRQGQETQYF	TGTGCCAGCAGCTTAGGGGGACGACAGGGTCAAGAGACCCAGTACTTC
once	15	TRBD1	TRBV19	TRBJ1-3	CASSIGDSRRNTIYF	TGTGCCAGTAGTATAGGGGACAGCCGAAGAAACACCATATATTTT
-	14	-	TRBV18	TRBJ2-5	CASSPRVGWGTQYF	TGTGCCAGCTCACCGCGAGTGGGGTGGGGGACCCAGTACTTC
-	13	TRBD1	TRBV5-1	TRBJ1-6	CASRDREDSPLHF	TGCGCCAGCAGGGACAGGGAGGATTCACCCCTCCACTTT
-	12	-	TRBV6-5	TRBJ1-2	CASSYGDYGYTF	TGTGCCAGCAGTTACGGGGATTATGGCTACACCTTC
once	13	-	TRBV18	TRBJ2-5	CASSPVDQETQYF	TGTGCCAGCTCACCGGTAGACCAAGAGACCCAGTACTTC
few	18	TRBD2	TRBV7-8	TRBJ2-2	CASSLEGSTSGNTGELFF	TGTGCCAGCAGCTTAGAGGGAAGCACTAGCGGGAACACCGGGGAGCTGTTTTTT
-	16	TRBD2	TRBV10-3	TRBJ2-1	CAISESGLPSYNEQFF	TGTGCCATCAGTGAGTCGGGACTACCCTCCTACAATGAGCAGTTCTTC
-	15	TRBD1	TRBV29-1	TRBJ1-1	CSGEGQGAMNTEAFF	TGCAGCGGGGAAGGACAGGGGGCAATGAACACTGAAGCTTTCTTT
-	17	TRBD1	TRBV24-1	TRBJ2-5	CATSDLKKGTGRETQYF	TGTGCCACCAGTGATTTGAAAAAAGGGACAGGGAGAGAGACCCAGTACTTC
-	14	TRBD2	TRBV9	TRBJ2-7	CASSVGAGAYEQYF	TGTGCCAGCAGCGTAGGAGCGGGGGCCTACGAGCAGTACTTC
-	15	-	TRBV6-5	TRBJ1-4	CASSYTIATNEKLFF	TGTGCCAGCAGTTACACTATTGCAACTAATGAAAAACTGTTTTTT
-	16	TRBD1	TRBV5-1	TRBJ2-3	CASSLGGKGAADTQYF	TGCGCCAGCAGCTTGGGAGGGAAGGGGGCGGCAGATACGCAGTATTTT